This T cell receptor (beta chain) derives from a study of T cells expressing NK-cell markers. Findings of the study overall: Topping the CD3+CD56-NKG2C+ fraction as well were these clonotypes, in a few donors.

The CDR3 spans 17 residues. Germline V CDR1 and CDR2: SEHNR, FQNEAQ (reference sequence). From the 5' RACE reads, TCRdb lists one entry per CDR3 protein and no DNA. The repertoire table contains a few hundred thousand distinct CDR3 sequences. Notes on this clonotype: As yet, its antigen is unknown.

The origin of this receptor is a man younger than 30 in good health. The sequencing input was blood T cells: a sorted CD56 or NKG2C T cell subset, CD4+ or CD8+ T cells, or bulk PBMC T cells (not recorded which). This chain joins TRBV7-9 and TRBJ1-3; checking the TCRdb D call of TRBD1 is not possible without DNA. The CDR3 spells CASSFDRIFTSGNTIYF.